The 18 T cell receptor beta chains listed next were all sequenced from one sample in a study of Ad26.COV2.S vaccination and SARS-CoV-2 variants. Treatment denoted: 15 to 20 received Ad26.COV2.S at low or high dose, single or two shots; 5 received placebo; per-sample allocation not given. Each sample was drawn 63 days after the first injection (of vaccine or placebo). Profiling relied on immunoSEQ multiplex PCR, and the TCRdb table lists in-frame clones only, not all of them. Among fewer than 400,000 clones, around 84% were seen once, and the ten largest hold 1.9%. The sequences come from peripheral blood, collected in a trial of Ad26.COV2.S vaccine versus placebo. The receptors stem from a person between 18 and 59 years old who received the Ad26.COV2.S COVID-19 vaccine or a placebo.

The J gene is TRBJ1-3, the V gene TRBV4-3; D not resolved. The germline V gene has CDR1 LGHNA and CDR2 YSLEER. The CDR3 has 15 amino acids. Trimming took 1 base from V and 2 from J, leaving 9 bases between them. The CDR3 DNA sequence: TGCGCCAGCAGCCAAGGGCACGGGGCTGGAAACACCATATATTTT. Its translation: CASSQGHGAGNTIYF.

The rearrangement links TRBV2 to TRBJ1-1; D not resolved. In germline, CDR1 is SNHLY, CDR2 FYNNEI. This CDR3 has 13 residues. V was clipped by 6 bases and J by 3 bases, with 11 bases between them. The CDR3 nucleotides are TGTGCCAGCAGGCGGACTCTTTACACTGAAGCTTTCTTT. This codes for CASRRTLYTEAFF.

The CDR3 sequence: CASSLYRDGDGYTF. The CDR3 DNA reads TGTGCCAGCAGTTTATACAGGGATGGTGATGGCTACACCTTC. The chain employs TRBV27 and TRBJ1-2, with D perhaps TRBD1 (6 bases). The V end lost 1 base, the J end lost 6 bases, and 12 bases lay between the germline ends. CDR1 and CDR2 from the germline V gene are MNHEY and SMNVEV (reference sequence). CDR3 length equals 14 residues.

The V and J genes are TRBV7-2 and TRBJ1-6; no clear D. The CDR3 has 15 amino acids. V gave up 1 base and J gave up 10 bases, with 14 bases separating them. The germline V gene has CDR1 SGHTA and CDR2 FQGNSA. Here the CDR3 DNA reads TGTGCCAGCAGCTTAGTACCGACTTCTGGATCACCCCTCCACTTT. Translation gives CASSLVPTSGSPLHF.

The chain combines TRBV6-5 with TRBJ1-5; D not certain. V dropped 6 bases and J dropped 2 bases, with 11 bases sitting between them. There are 14 residues in the CDR3. Germline CDR1 is MNHEY and CDR2 is SVGAGI. CDR3 protein: CASRAIRGNQPQHF. CDR3 DNA: TGTGCCAGCAGGGCAATTCGGGGCAATCAGCCCCAGCATTTT.

A few counts support this clone. V and J are TRBV7-9 and TRBJ1-1; the D is unclear. Germline CDR1 SEHNR, CDR2 FQNEAQ (reference sequence). V lost 7 bases and J 5 bases, leaving 17 bases between the germline ends. This CDR3 contains 14 residues. As DNA, the CDR3 is TGTGCCAGCACCCTAGCGGGCCAGGCAACTGAAGCTTTCTTT. It yields the protein CASTLAGQATEAFF.

The V and J genes are TRBV7-2 and TRBJ1-5, with 8 bases identical to TRBD1. This CDR3 is 14 amino acids long. The germline CDR1 and CDR2 sequences are SGHTA and FQGNSA. V shed 5 bases and J 5 bases; nucleotides not matched to a gene: 5. The chain's CDR3 is CASSLRTGYQPQHF. The CDR3 nucleotides read TGTGCCAGCAGCCTTCGGACAGGGTATCAGCCCCAGCATTTT.

This chain joins TRBV5-6 and TRBJ1-5; 8 positions agree with TRBD1. The CDR3 is 14 residues long. Germline V gene data show CDR1 as SGHDT and CDR2 as YYEEEE. J was trimmed by 2 bases and V by 4 bases; bases with no gene match: 2. CDR3 residues: CASSPDRGNQPQHF. The CDR3 nucleotides are TGTGCCAGCAGCCCGGACAGGGGCAATCAGCCCCAGCATTTT.

V gene TRBV19 combines with J gene TRBJ2-7; 7 bases fit TRBD1. The CDR3 runs 17 residues. V shed 2 bases and J 1 base; nucleotides not matched to a gene: 11. Per germline, CDR1 LNHDA and CDR2 SQIVND (reference sequence). This CDR3 reads CASSINIPRQGSYEQYF. Written as DNA, the CDR3 is TGTGCCAGTAGTATAAATATCCCACGACAGGGTTCCTACGAGCAGTACTTC.

The chain has TRBV5-6 and TRBJ1-4; 7 nucleotides align to TRBD1. The germline V gene has CDR1 SGHDT and CDR2 YYEEEE. With V trimmed by 0 bases and J by 1 base, 3 bases remained unmatched. The CDR3 extends over 16 amino acids. The CDR3 bases are TGTGCCAGCAGCTTGGGTTACAGGGGAACTAATGAAAAACTGTTTTTT. Its protein is CASSLGYRGTNEKLFF. Drawing the rest from reference TRBV5-6 and TRBJ1-4, the complete variable domain is DAGVTQSPTHLIKTRGQQVTLRCSPKSGHDTVSWYQQALGQGPQFIFQYYEEEERQRGNFPDRFSGHQFPNYSSELNVNALLLGDSALYLCASSLGYRGTNEKLFFGSGTQLSVL.

The rearrangement joins TRBV5-1 to TRBJ1-2; tentatively, D is TRBD1 (5 bases). The CDR3 has 16 residues. From germline, CDR1 is SGHRS and CDR2 YFSETQ. The ends were cut back, 0 bases at V and 0 bases at J, with 12 bases in the middle. CDR3 sequence: CASSLGGPPTNYGYTF. The CDR3, as DNA: TGCGCCAGCAGCTTGGGGGGACCGCCGACTAACTATGGCTACACCTTC.

On this clone: Within the sample, other DNA sequences also encode this same CDR3. The V and J genes are TRBV11-2 and TRBJ1-2; D gene unclear. There are 12 residues in the CDR3. Looked up from germline, CDR1 is SGHAT and CDR2 is FQNNGV. The V and J ends lost 4 bases and 2 bases respectively, with 5 bases between them. The CDR3 protein is CASSSRNYGYTF. CDR3 nucleotide sequence: TGTGCCAGCAGCTCCCGGAACTATGGCTACACCTTC.

The rearrangement joins TRBV5-6 to TRBJ1-2; 9 bases match TRBD1. Germline V CDR1 and CDR2: SGHDT, YYEEEE. There are 15 residues in the CDR3. Trimming cost V 4 bases and J 2 bases; bases outside gene matches: 6. CDR3 bases: TGTGCCAGCAGCCTTTCGACAGGGGGGAACTATGGCTACACCTTC. This codes for CASSLSTGGNYGYTF.

The chain uses TRBV11-3 and TRBJ2-5, with 12 bases lining up with TRBD2. The CDR3 has 14 amino acids. V lost 5 bases to trimming and J lost 5 bases; unmatched junction nucleotides: 3. Germline CDR1 reads SGHNT; CDR2 reads YENEEA. The CDR3 DNA is TGTGCCAGCAGCCGGACTAGCGGGGACGAGACCCAGTACTTC. This encodes CASSRTSGDETQYF.

V and J are TRBV6-5 and TRBJ1-2; TRBD1 is a possible D gene (6 bases). V was pared by 7 bases and J by 0 bases, with 12 bases between. This CDR3 has 14 amino acids. Germline V gives CDR1 MNHEY, CDR2 SVGAGI. The chain's CDR3 is CASTPGQTNYGYTF. The DNA of the CDR3 is TGTGCCAGCACCCCCGGACAGACTAACTATGGCTACACCTTC.

This clone was counted between two and nine times. The chain is built from TRBV12-3 or TRBV12-4 and TRBJ2-2, with D possibly matching TRBD1 (5 bases). The CDR3 totals 11 residues. V lost 6 bases and J 6 bases, leaving 5 bases between the germline ends. In DNA, the CDR3 is TGTGCCAGCAGAGGGGCCGGGGAGCTGTTTTTT. Its protein product is CASRGAGELFF.

V and J are TRBV7-2 and TRBJ2-5; D is ambiguous. V lost 1 base and J 4 bases, leaving 10 bases between the germline ends. Germline V gives CDR1 SGHTA, CDR2 FQGNSA. This CDR3 has 14 amino acids. CDR3 bases: TGTGCCAGCAGCTTAGAGTGGACCGGAGAGACCCAGTACTTC. Protein sequence: CASSLEWTGETQYF.

With respect to this clone: Other DNA sequences in the same sample also yield this CDR3. V and J are TRBV5-1 and TRBJ2-7; the match to TRBD1 covers 9 bases. The CDR3 loop spans 14 amino acids. The germline gives CDR1 SGHRS, CDR2 YFSETQ. After removal of 3 bases from V and 1 base from J, the junction contained 2 bases not matched to a gene. CDR3 loop: CASSSTGGSYEQYF. The CDR3 DNA reads TGCGCCAGCAGCTCGACAGGGGGGTCCTACGAGCAGTACTTC.